Listed below are T cell receptor beta chains from one sample, sequenced in a study of radiation and T cells in renal cell carcinoma. Only in-frame clones appear in the TCRdb table, and some are missing; sequencing was by immunoSEQ multiplex PCR. The repertoire consists of about 130,000 clones, with 88% occurring once and the leading ten covering about 5%. The sequenced sample was blood, obtained from a patient whose treatment included radiotherapy and nephrectomy. The receptors originated from a woman between 70 and 85 years old with renal cell carcinoma. The CDR3 runs from the conserved cysteine through the conserved F or W. A D gene is named only where the DNA matches it firmly. The size field is filled for only some rows; it gives once, few, many or a size class.

D gene: NA
J gene: TRBJ1-1
V gene: TRBV30
clone size: NA
CDR3 protein: CAWSTDLTEAFF
CDR3 DNA: TGTGCCTGGAGTACAGATCTCACTGAAGCTTTCTTT

D gene: NA
J gene: TRBJ1-2
V gene: TRBV10-3
clone size: NA
CDR3 protein: CALQEEQNYGYTF
CDR3 DNA: TGTGCCCTCCAGGAAGAGCAGAACTATGGCTACACCTTC

D gene: NA
J gene: TRBJ1-1
V gene: TRBV20-1
clone size: NA
CDR3 protein: CSARDTEAFF
CDR3 DNA: TGCAGTGCTAGAGATACTGAAGCTTTCTTT

D gene: NA
J gene: TRBJ2-4
V gene: TRBV29-1
clone size: NA
CDR3 protein: CSAGWGSGSKNIQYF
CDR3 DNA: TGCAGCGCCGGGTGGGGAAGCGGGTCCAAAAACATTCAGTACTTC

D gene: TRBD1
J gene: TRBJ2-2
V gene: TRBV2
clone size: NA
CDR3 protein: CASSPPRGQIGELFF
CDR3 DNA: TGTGCCAGCAGCCCCCCCAGGGGGCAAATCGGGGAGCTGTTTTTT

D gene: NA
J gene: TRBJ1-1
V gene: TRBV12-5
clone size: NA
CDR3 protein: CARASTIKSEAFF
CDR3 DNA: TGTGCTAGGGCCTCGACAATAAAGTCTGAAGCTTTCTTT

D gene: NA
J gene: TRBJ1-5
V gene: TRBV2
clone size: few
CDR3 protein: CASEWDSNQPQHF
CDR3 DNA: TGTGCCAGCGAATGGGATAGCAATCAGCCCCAGCATTTT

D gene: NA
J gene: TRBJ1-5
V gene: TRBV28
clone size: NA
CDR3 protein: CASSLGGAAQPQHF
CDR3 DNA: TGTGCCAGCAGTTTGGGGGGAGCTGCTCAGCCCCAGCATTTT

D gene: NA
J gene: TRBJ1-2
V gene: TRBV11-1
clone size: NA
CDR3 protein: CASSPAPQTGYTF
CDR3 DNA: TGTGCCAGCAGCCCCGCACCCCAAACGGGCTACACCTTC

D gene: NA
J gene: TRBJ1-2
V gene: TRBV5-1
clone size: once
CDR3 protein: CASSFDNYGYTF
CDR3 DNA: TGCGCCAGCAGCTTCGACAACTATGGCTACACCTTC

D gene: NA
J gene: TRBJ2-7
V gene: TRBV7-2
clone size: NA
CDR3 protein: CASSADSEQYF
CDR3 DNA: TGTGCCAGCAGCGCCGACAGCGAGCAGTACTTC

D gene: NA
J gene: TRBJ1-1
V gene: TRBV28
clone size: NA
CDR3 protein: CASSFFGGGVREAFF
CDR3 DNA: TGTGCCAGCAGTTTTTTCGGCGGAGGTGTCAGGGAAGCTTTCTTT

D gene: NA
J gene: TRBJ2-2
V gene: TRBV9
clone size: NA
CDR3 protein: CASKSGRSNTGELFF
CDR3 DNA: TGTGCCAGCAAGTCGGGACGGTCGAACACCGGGGAGCTGTTTTTT

D gene: NA
J gene: TRBJ2-6
V gene: TRBV6-1
clone size: NA
CDR3 protein: CASSESTGRSGANVLTF
CDR3 DNA: TGTGCCAGCAGTGAGTCCACAGGGAGGTCTGGGGCCAACGTCCTGACTTTC

D gene: NA
J gene: TRBJ2-4
V gene: TRBV12-2
clone size: NA
CDR3 protein: CASRHRGGSWVLLAKNIQYF
CDR3 DNA: TGTGCAAGTCGGCACAGGGGCGGAAGTTGGGTCCTCCTAGCCAAAAACATTCAGTACTTC

D gene: NA
J gene: TRBJ1-6
V gene: TRBV6-5
clone size: NA
CDR3 protein: CACSDTSYNSPLHF
CDR3 DNA: TGCGCGTGTTCAGATACCTCCTATAATTCACCCCTCCACTTT

D gene: NA
J gene: TRBJ2-2
V gene: TRBV28
clone size: NA
CDR3 protein: CASISGPDRGELFF
CDR3 DNA: TGTGCCAGCATCAGCGGGCCGGATCGGGGGGAGCTGTTTTTT

D gene: NA
J gene: TRBJ1-1
V gene: TRBV19
clone size: NA
CDR3 protein: CASSISSSTEAFF
CDR3 DNA: TGTGCCAGTAGTATTTCTAGCAGCACTGAAGCTTTCTTT

D gene: TRBD1
J gene: TRBJ1-2
V gene: TRBV28
clone size: NA
CDR3 protein: CASSQGPGQENYGYTF
CDR3 DNA: TGTGCCAGCAGTCAGGGACCGGGACAGGAAAACTATGGCTACACCTTC

D gene: TRBD1
J gene: TRBJ2-1
V gene: TRBV14
clone size: NA
CDR3 protein: CASSHWDSFYNEQFF
CDR3 DNA: TGTGCCAGCAGCCATTGGGACAGCTTTTACAATGAGCAGTTCTTC

D gene: NA
J gene: TRBJ1-6
V gene: TRBV5-1
clone size: NA
CDR3 protein: CASSLEGSSYNSPLHF
CDR3 DNA: TGCGCCAGCAGCTTGGAAGGTTCCTCCTATAATTCACCCCTCCACTTT

D gene: TRBD1
J gene: TRBJ1-3
V gene: TRBV2
clone size: NA
CDR3 protein: CASRITPTGVGNTIYF
CDR3 DNA: TGTGCCAGCAGGATAACCCCTACAGGGGTCGGAAACACCATATATTTT

D gene: NA
J gene: TRBJ2-3
V gene: TRBV6-5
clone size: NA
CDR3 protein: CASLDSTDTQYF
CDR3 DNA: TGTGCCAGCCTTGACAGCACAGATACGCAGTATTTT

D gene: NA
J gene: TRBJ1-6
V gene: TRBV14
clone size: NA
CDR3 protein: CASSHRGGGSYNSPLHF
CDR3 DNA: TGTGCCAGCAGCCATCGAGGGGGGGGCTCCTATAATTCACCCCTCCACTTT

D gene: TRBD1
J gene: TRBJ1-2
V gene: TRBV19
clone size: NA
CDR3 protein: CASSYTGQGNYGYTF
CDR3 DNA: TGTGCCAGTAGCTATACAGGACAGGGGAACTATGGCTACACCTTC

D gene: TRBD1
J gene: TRBJ2-7
V gene: TRBV5-1
clone size: NA
CDR3 protein: CASQNHRGHEQYF
CDR3 DNA: TGCGCCAGCCAGAACCACAGGGGCCACGAGCAGTACTTC

D gene: TRBD2
J gene: TRBJ2-7
V gene: TRBV7-2
clone size: NA
CDR3 protein: CASSRELAGPQYF
CDR3 DNA: TGTGCCAGCAGCCGGGAACTAGCGGGCCCGCAGTACTTC

D gene: NA
J gene: TRBJ1-1
V gene: TRBV10-3
clone size: NA
CDR3 protein: CAIIPDGNTEAFF
CDR3 DNA: TGTGCCATCATCCCGGACGGTAACACTGAAGCTTTCTTT

D gene: TRBD2
J gene: TRBJ2-1
V gene: TRBV5-1
clone size: NA
CDR3 protein: CASSLELAGLTYNEQFF
CDR3 DNA: TGCGCCAGCAGCTTGGAGCTAGCGGGGCTGACCTACAATGAGCAGTTCTTC

D gene: NA
J gene: TRBJ2-2
V gene: TRBV30
clone size: NA
CDR3 protein: CALRQTPSKGELFF
CDR3 DNA: TGTGCCTTGCGACAGACTCCTTCGAAGGGGGAGCTGTTTTTT

D gene: NA
J gene: TRBJ2-3
V gene: TRBV6-5
clone size: NA
CDR3 protein: CASSYGVRDTQYF
CDR3 DNA: TGTGCCAGCAGTTACGGGGTGAGAGATACGCAGTATTTT

D gene: NA
J gene: TRBJ1-1
V gene: TRBV5-1
clone size: few
CDR3 protein: CASSITGTDNTEAFF
CDR3 DNA: TGCGCCAGCAGCATAACGGGGACGGACAACACTGAAGCTTTCTTT

D gene: TRBD2
J gene: TRBJ2-7
V gene: TRBV5-5
clone size: NA
CDR3 protein: CASSFHGTSGGSYEQYF
CDR3 DNA: TGTGCCAGCAGCTTTCACGGGACTAGCGGGGGTTCGTACGAGCAGTACTTC

D gene: NA
J gene: TRBJ2-5
V gene: TRBV11-2
clone size: NA
CDR3 protein: CASSRGVQETQYF
CDR3 DNA: TGTGCCAGCAGCAGGGGGGTCCAAGAGACCCAGTACTTC

D gene: TRBD1
J gene: TRBJ2-1
V gene: TRBV28
clone size: once
CDR3 protein: CASSGQGDFFEQFF
CDR3 DNA: TGTGCCAGCAGCGGACAGGGGGATTTTTTCGAGCAGTTCTTC

D gene: NA
J gene: TRBJ1-5
V gene: TRBV7-2
clone size: NA
CDR3 protein: CASSAGAGQPQHF
CDR3 DNA: TGTGCCAGCAGCGCAGGGGCCGGTCAGCCCCAGCATTTT

D gene: NA
J gene: TRBJ2-7
V gene: TRBV6-6
clone size: NA
CDR3 protein: CASIPGHSKLYEQYF
CDR3 DNA: TGTGCCAGCATCCCGGGACACTCGAAGCTCTACGAGCAGTACTTC

D gene: NA
J gene: TRBJ1-2
V gene: TRBV2
clone size: NA
CDR3 protein: CASSPTRDGYTF
CDR3 DNA: TGTGCCAGCAGTCCGACCCGGGATGGCTACACCTTC

D gene: NA
J gene: TRBJ1-3
V gene: TRBV11-2
clone size: NA
CDR3 protein: CASSLGLGNTIYF
CDR3 DNA: TGTGCCAGCAGCTTAGGCCTTGGAAACACCATATATTTT

D gene: NA
J gene: TRBJ1-3
V gene: TRBV7-9
clone size: NA
CDR3 protein: CASSASLGSAGPKEDTIYF
CDR3 DNA: TGTGCCAGCAGCGCTAGCTTAGGGTCCGCAGGACCCAAAGAAGACACCATATATTTT

D gene: NA
J gene: TRBJ2-5
V gene: TRBV30
clone size: NA
CDR3 protein: CAWSGLRSQETQYF
CDR3 DNA: TGTGCCTGGAGCGGTCTTAGGAGCCAAGAGACCCAGTACTTC

D gene: NA
J gene: TRBJ1-1
V gene: TRBV6-1
clone size: NA
CDR3 protein: CASRNTEAFF
CDR3 DNA: TGTGCCAGCAGGAACACTGAAGCTTTCTTT

D gene: NA
J gene: TRBJ1-5
V gene: TRBV4-2
clone size: NA
CDR3 protein: CASSQEADSNQPQHF
CDR3 DNA: TGTGCCAGCAGCCAAGAGGCGGATAGCAATCAGCCCCAGCATTTT

D gene: NA
J gene: TRBJ1-1
V gene: TRBV4-2
clone size: NA
CDR3 protein: CASSQGQVANTEAFF
CDR3 DNA: TGTGCCAGCAGCCAAGGACAGGTTGCGAACACTGAAGCTTTCTTT

D gene: NA
J gene: TRBJ1-6
V gene: TRBV5-1
clone size: few
CDR3 protein: CASSLSGQDNSPLHF
CDR3 DNA: TGCGCCAGCAGCTTGTCAGGACAAGATAATTCACCCCTCCACTTT

D gene: TRBD1
J gene: TRBJ1-5
V gene: TRBV19
clone size: NA
CDR3 protein: CASSTGTGGNQPQHF
CDR3 DNA: TGTGCCAGTAGTACTGGGACAGGGGGGAATCAGCCCCAGCATTTT

D gene: TRBD1
J gene: TRBJ2-3
V gene: TRBV6-6
clone size: NA
CDR3 protein: CASTYRGPTDTQYF
CDR3 DNA: TGTGCCAGCACGTACAGGGGGCCCACAGATACGCAGTATTTT

D gene: TRBD1
J gene: TRBJ2-7
V gene: TRBV11-2
clone size: NA
CDR3 protein: CASSFGTEGEQYF
CDR3 DNA: TGTGCCAGCAGCTTCGGGACAGAAGGCGAGCAGTACTTC

D gene: NA
J gene: TRBJ1-2
V gene: TRBV19
clone size: NA
CDR3 protein: CASSIEKFPYGYTF
CDR3 DNA: TGTGCCAGTAGTATAGAAAAGTTTCCGTATGGCTACACCTTC

D gene: NA
J gene: TRBJ1-4
V gene: TRBV19
clone size: NA
CDR3 protein: CASTRGTSTSELFF
CDR3 DNA: TGTGCCAGCACGAGAGGAACCTCAACTAGTGAACTGTTTTTT

D gene: TRBD2
J gene: TRBJ2-1
V gene: TRBV4-3
clone size: NA
CDR3 protein: CASSQRILAYGSYNEQFF
CDR3 DNA: TGCGCCAGCAGCCAAAGAATACTAGCGTACGGCTCCTACAATGAGCAGTTCTTC

D gene: NA
J gene: TRBJ1-6
V gene: TRBV30
clone size: NA
CDR3 protein: CAWSGQKPLPLHF
CDR3 DNA: TGTGCCTGGAGTGGACAGAAACCCTTACCCCTCCACTTT

D gene: NA
J gene: TRBJ2-2
V gene: TRBV9
clone size: NA
CDR3 protein: CASSGRAGGVGAGELFF
CDR3 DNA: TGTGCCAGCAGCGGTAGGGCCGGGGGCGTTGGAGCCGGGGAGCTGTTTTTT

D gene: TRBD2
J gene: TRBJ2-3
V gene: TRBV14
clone size: NA
CDR3 protein: CASRDGGAITDTQYF
CDR3 DNA: TGTGCCAGCAGGGACGGGGGGGCCATCACAGATACGCAGTATTTT

D gene: NA
J gene: TRBJ1-5
V gene: TRBV30
clone size: NA
CDR3 protein: CAWSPLEGRSNQPQHF
CDR3 DNA: TGTGCCTGGAGCCCTCTGGAGGGGCGAAGCAATCAGCCCCAGCATTTT

D gene: NA
J gene: TRBJ2-1
V gene: TRBV11-2
clone size: NA
CDR3 protein: CASSMIYNEQFF
CDR3 DNA: TGTGCCAGCAGCATGATCTACAATGAGCAGTTCTTC

D gene: NA
J gene: TRBJ1-1
V gene: TRBV27
clone size: few
CDR3 protein: CASSFYLGGLTEAFF
CDR3 DNA: TGTGCCAGCAGTTTCTACCTTGGGGGGCTGACTGAAGCTTTCTTT